This TCR beta chain was observed in a study of immune evolution from preneoplasia to lung adenocarcinoma (dated by TCRdb to 2020 to 2023). Background for the entire study: HLA loss of heterozygosity was observed in approximately 7%, 15% and 30% of AIS, MIA and ADC lesions, respectively, and was not observed in any AAH lesions. The study combined immune gene expression, TCR sequencing and multiplex immunofluorescence to profile immune contexture across lung adenocarcinoma precursors and invasive adenocarcinoma. Resected precursor lesions (AAH, AIS, MIA) and invasive adenocarcinomas were each compared against paired morphologically normal lung tissue. The sample size was set by how many specimens were available, not by a prior power calculation. The immune data were combined with whole exome sequencing and methylation data from the same cohort of nodules. A total of around 56 patients with pulmonary nodules who underwent surgical resection were included in the overall cohort. The TCR sequencing data were obtained from about 51 patients. According to the study, over a hundred samples were used for TCR sequencing. Class I HLA alleles were inferred from exome data with POLYSOLVER, and allele-specific HLA loss was detected with LOHHLA.

The immunoSEQ hsTCRbeta Kit was used to sequence TCR beta CDR3 regions from DNA. The paper's data handling went like this. TCR sequencing data were analysed with the ImmunoSEQ Analyzer. T cell clonality was defined as 1 minus Pielou's evenness computed on productive rearrangements. The inverse Simpson index, applied to productive templates, was used to measure T cell diversity. T cell density was TCR beta template counts normalized to usable DNA, estimated by amplifying and sequencing housekeeping genes. Two-sided Kruskal-Wallis tests were used to compare TCR metrics across histologic stages. Imported from immuneACCESS, the table was reduced by TCRdb to in-frame sequences with V and J called. These copies leave out some clones; in studies compared against another copy, an unresolved V gene accounts for under half, and the cause of the remainder is not known. V and J calls and clone size are copied from that table; D and trimming were computed from the DNA. The sample table holds tens of thousands of clones, of which 74% were seen once. The top ten clones comprise about 6% of the sample.

For this clone: Its antigen is not yet known. Per-nucleotide qualities are absent, and no much larger clonotype sits a single base away.

Between 2014 and 2017, the patients underwent resection in either Japan or China. The histologic diagnosis of each case was independently confirmed on H&E slides by two lung cancer pathologists. Macro-dissection after pathologic assessment enriched premalignant or tumor cells for nucleic acid extraction. The AllPrep DNA/RNA FFPE Kit was used to isolate DNA from FFPE tissue. What the authors observed across the whole study: The findings were based on association rather than direct causation, and larger cohorts with long-term follow-up and longitudinal biopsies were deemed needed. KRAS-mutant nodules showed the highest T cell clonality compared with EGFR-mutant or double wild-type lesions. All patients were from Japan and China, so applicability to Western populations was uncertain. Normal lung had the highest top T cell clone frequencies, and these frequencies appeared to fall progressively from AAH through AIS, MIA and invasive adenocarcinoma. The highest clonality was observed in normal lung, whereas higher T cell density and diversity but lower clonality appeared to be present in later-stage lesions.

CDR1 and CDR2 (LNHDA, SQIVND) derive from the germline V gene (reference sequence). From the cysteine through the phenylalanine, the CDR3 covers 13 amino acids. The only DNA kept is the CDR3, 39 bases in frame from the first base. Relative to germline, V is 5 bases shorter and J is 3 bases shorter, with 9 bases between their ends. This sequence uses TRBV19 and TRBJ2-3, with an unclear D gene assignment. The TCR comes from a person aged 60 to 70 with lung adenocarcinoma. The source material was FFPE invasive lung adenocarcinoma tissue. The cell subset or site tag for this specimen amounts to: frankly invasive lung adenocarcinoma (ADC). The CDR3 is CASSAPRTDTQYF. DNA sequence: TGTGCCAGTAGTGCACCCAGGACAGATACGCAGTATTTT.